The clone carrying this TCR beta chain has at least ten counts. The V and J ends lost 3 bases and 7 bases respectively, with 16 bases between them. This CDR3 is built from 14 residues. Germline V CDR1 and CDR2: DFQATT, SNEGSKA (reference sequence). The data were taken from a study of tumor and adjacent non-tumor tissue in lung cancer. This sample's RNA came from whole unsorted tissue. Three rounds of nested PCR, following a modified ARM-PCR protocol, produced the TCRbeta library. TCRdb recomputed calls from the multiplex PCR reads with MiXCR, one row per CDR3 protein. The data show some 200,000 distinct CDR3 sequences, 60% to 85% seen once.

The sequenced sample consisted of lung tumor tissue. V usage is TRBV20-1 and J usage is TRBJ1-5; no clear D. The TCR sequence derives from a man between 60 and 75 years old with non-small cell lung cancer. In DNA form, the CDR3 reads TGCAGTGCTAGTCCCGTCCAGCCGAGGCAGCCCCAGCATTTT. It encodes CSASPVQPRQPQHF.